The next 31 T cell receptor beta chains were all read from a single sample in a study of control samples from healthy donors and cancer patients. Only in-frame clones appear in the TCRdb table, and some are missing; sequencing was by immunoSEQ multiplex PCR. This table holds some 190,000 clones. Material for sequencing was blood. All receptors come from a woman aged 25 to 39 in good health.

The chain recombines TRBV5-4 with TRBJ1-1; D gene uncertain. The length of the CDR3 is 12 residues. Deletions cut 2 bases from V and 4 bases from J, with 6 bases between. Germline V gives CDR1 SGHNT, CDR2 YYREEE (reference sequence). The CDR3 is CASSFGGTEAFF. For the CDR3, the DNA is TGTGCCAGCAGCTTCGGTGGCACTGAAGCTTTCTTT.

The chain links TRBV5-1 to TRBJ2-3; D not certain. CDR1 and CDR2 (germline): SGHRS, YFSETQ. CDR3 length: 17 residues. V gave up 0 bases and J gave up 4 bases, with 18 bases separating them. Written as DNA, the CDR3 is TGCGCCAGCAGCTTGGTAGGTCTCAACCTCCGCCCAGATACGCAGTATTTT. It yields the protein CASSLVGLNLRPDTQYF.

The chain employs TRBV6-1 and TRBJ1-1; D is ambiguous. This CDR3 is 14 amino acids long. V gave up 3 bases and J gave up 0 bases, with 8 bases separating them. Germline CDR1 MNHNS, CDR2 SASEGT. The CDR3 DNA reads TGTGCCAGCAGTGAGAGCCGATTGAACACTGAAGCTTTCTTT. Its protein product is CASSESRLNTEAFF.

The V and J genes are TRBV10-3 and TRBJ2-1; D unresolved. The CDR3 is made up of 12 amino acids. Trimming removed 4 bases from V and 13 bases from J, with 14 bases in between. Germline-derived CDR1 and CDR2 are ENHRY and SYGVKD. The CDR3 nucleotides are TGTGCCATCAGTGTTCAGCAGAATTTACAGTTCTTC. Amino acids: CAISVQQNLQFF.

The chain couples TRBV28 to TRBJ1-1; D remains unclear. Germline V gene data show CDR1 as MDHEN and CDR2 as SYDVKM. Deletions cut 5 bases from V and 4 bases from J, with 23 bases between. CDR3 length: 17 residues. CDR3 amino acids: CASSRVRYSTLGTEAFF. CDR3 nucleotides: TGTGCCAGCAGTAGGGTGAGGTACAGCACTTTGGGCACTGAAGCTTTCTTT.

CDR3 DNA sequence: TGTGCCTGGAGTGTAAGCCAGTACTACGAGCAGTACTTC. As protein: CAWSVSQYYEQYF. The chain couples TRBV30 to TRBJ2-7; D is unclear. Germline lookup yields CDR1 GTSNPN and CDR2 SVGIG (reference sequence). The V end was cut by 0 bases, the J end by 3 bases, with 9 bases between. The CDR3 spans 13 residues. The variable domain in full, completed from reference TRBV30 and TRBJ2-7, reads SQTIHQWPATLVQPVGSPLSLECTVEGTSNPNLYWYRQAAGRGLQLLFYSVGIGQISSEVPQNLSASRPQDRQFILSSKKLLLSDSGFYLCAWSVSQYYEQYFGPGTRLTVT.

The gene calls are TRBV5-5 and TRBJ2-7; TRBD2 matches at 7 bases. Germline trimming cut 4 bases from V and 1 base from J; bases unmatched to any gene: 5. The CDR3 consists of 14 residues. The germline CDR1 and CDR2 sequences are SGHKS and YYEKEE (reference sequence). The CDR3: CASSALGGSYEQYF. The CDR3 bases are TGTGCCAGCAGCGCGTTGGGGGGGTCCTACGAGCAGTACTTC.

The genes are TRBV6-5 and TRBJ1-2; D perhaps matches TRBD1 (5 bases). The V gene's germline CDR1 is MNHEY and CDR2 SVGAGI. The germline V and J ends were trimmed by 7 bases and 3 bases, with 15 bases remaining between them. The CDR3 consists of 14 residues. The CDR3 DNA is TGTGCCAGCATCCCCCGGCGGGGGGACTATGGCTACACCTTC. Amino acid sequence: CASIPRRGDYGYTF.

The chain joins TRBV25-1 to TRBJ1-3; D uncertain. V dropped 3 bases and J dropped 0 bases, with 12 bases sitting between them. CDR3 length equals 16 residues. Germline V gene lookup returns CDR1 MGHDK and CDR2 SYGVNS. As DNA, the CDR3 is TGTGCCAGCAGTGAGCTTCAGCCCCGCTCTGGAAACACCATATATTTT. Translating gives CASSELQPRSGNTIYF. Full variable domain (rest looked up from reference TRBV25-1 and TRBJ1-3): EADIYQTPRYLVIGTGKKITLECSQTMGHDKMYWYQQDPGMELHLIHYSYGVNSTEKGDLSSESTVSRIRTEHFPLTLESARPSHTSQYLCASSELQPRSGNTIYFGEGSWLTVV.

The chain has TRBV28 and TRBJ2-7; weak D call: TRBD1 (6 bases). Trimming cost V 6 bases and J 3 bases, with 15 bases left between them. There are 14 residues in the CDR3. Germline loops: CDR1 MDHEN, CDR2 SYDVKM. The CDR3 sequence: CASRRTGQFYEQYF. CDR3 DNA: TGTGCCAGCAGGCGTACAGGGCAGTTCTACGAGCAGTACTTC. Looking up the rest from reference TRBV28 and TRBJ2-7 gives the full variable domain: DVKVTQSSRYLVKRTGEKVFLECVQDMDHENMFWYRQDPGLGLRLIYFSYDVKMKEKGDIPEGYSVSREKKERFSLILESASTNQTSMYLCASRRTGQFYEQYFGPGTRLTVT.

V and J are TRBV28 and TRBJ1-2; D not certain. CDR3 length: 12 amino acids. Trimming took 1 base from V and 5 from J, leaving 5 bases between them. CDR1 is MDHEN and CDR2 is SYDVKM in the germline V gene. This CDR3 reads CASSLFGYGYTF. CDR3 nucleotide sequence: TGTGCCAGCAGTTTATTTGGGTATGGCTACACCTTC.

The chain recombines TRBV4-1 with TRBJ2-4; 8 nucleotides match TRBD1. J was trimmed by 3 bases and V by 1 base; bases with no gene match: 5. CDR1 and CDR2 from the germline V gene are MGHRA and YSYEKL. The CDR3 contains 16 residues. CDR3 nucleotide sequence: TGCGCCAGCAGCCAAGTCGCCGGGACAGGCAAAAACATTCAGTACTTC. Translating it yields CASSQVAGTGKNIQYF.

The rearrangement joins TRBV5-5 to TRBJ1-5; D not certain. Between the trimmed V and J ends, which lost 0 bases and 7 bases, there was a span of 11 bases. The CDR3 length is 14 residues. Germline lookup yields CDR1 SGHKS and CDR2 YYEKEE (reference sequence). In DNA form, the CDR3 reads TGTGCCAGCAGCTTGGTCAGTACTAGCCAGCCCCAGCATTTT. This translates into CASSLVSTSQPQHF.

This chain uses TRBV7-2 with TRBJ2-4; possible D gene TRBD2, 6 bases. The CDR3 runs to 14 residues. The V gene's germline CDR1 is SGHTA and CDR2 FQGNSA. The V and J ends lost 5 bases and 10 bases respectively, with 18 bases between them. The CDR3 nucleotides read TGTGCCAGCAGCGCTCCTAGCGCAGCCCGTATTCAGTACTTC. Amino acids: CASSAPSAARIQYF.

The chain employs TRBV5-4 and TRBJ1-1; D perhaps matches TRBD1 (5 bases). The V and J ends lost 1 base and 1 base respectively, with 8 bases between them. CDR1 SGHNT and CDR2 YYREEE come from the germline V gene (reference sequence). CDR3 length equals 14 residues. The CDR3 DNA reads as TGTGCCAGCAGCTTGCCAGGACAGAACACTGAAGCTTTCTTT. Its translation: CASSLPGQNTEAFF.

The CDR3 sequence is CASSYAENYGYTF. The CDR3 nucleotides read TGTGCCAGCAGTTACGCAGAGAACTATGGCTACACCTTC. The V call is TRBV6-2 or TRBV6-3, the J call TRBJ1-2; D gene uncertain. In germline, CDR1 is MNHEY, CDR2 SVGEGT. The ends were cut back, 2 bases at V and 2 bases at J, with 6 bases in the middle. This CDR3 has 13 amino acids.

The CDR3 protein is CASRVNRGRRDYGYTF. CDR3 DNA: TGCGCCAGCAGGGTGAACAGGGGGCGACGTGACTATGGCTACACCTTC. The V call is TRBV10-1, the J call TRBJ1-2; TRBD1 agrees at 9 bases. Germline trimming cut 6 bases from V and 3 bases from J; bases unmatched to any gene: 11. CDR1 is WNHNN, CDR2 SYGVQD, per germline (reference sequence). This CDR3 has 16 amino acids.

The CDR3 is CASSWTGGMSEKLFF. In nucleotides, the CDR3 is TGTGCCAGCAGCTGGACCGGGGGCATGAGTGAAAAACTGTTTTTT. The chain links TRBV5-6 to TRBJ1-4; D is possibly TRBD1 (6 bases). V lost 3 bases to trimming and J lost 7 bases, with 16 bases between them. The CDR3 runs 15 residues. Per germline, CDR1 SGHDT and CDR2 YYEEEE.

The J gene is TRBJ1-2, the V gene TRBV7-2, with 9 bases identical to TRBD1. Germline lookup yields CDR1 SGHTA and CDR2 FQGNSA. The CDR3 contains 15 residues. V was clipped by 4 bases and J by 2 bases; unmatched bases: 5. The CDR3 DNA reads TGTGCCAGCAGCTCGACAGGGGGGGTGAACTATGGCTACACCTTC. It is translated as CASSSTGGVNYGYTF.

CDR3 nucleotides: TGTGCCAGCAGCACCCGACTAGCGGGGGGCACAGATACGCAGTATTTT. Translating gives CASSTRLAGGTDTQYF. The chain joins TRBV7-2 to TRBJ2-3; TRBD2 matches 12 bases. V was pared by 5 bases and J by 1 base, with 4 bases of the junction left unmatched. This CDR3 spans 16 amino acids. Looked up from germline, CDR1 is SGHTA and CDR2 is FQGNSA.

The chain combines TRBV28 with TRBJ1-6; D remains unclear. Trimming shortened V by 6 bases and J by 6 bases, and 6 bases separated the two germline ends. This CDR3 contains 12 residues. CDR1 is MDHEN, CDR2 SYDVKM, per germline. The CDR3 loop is CASREGNSPLHF. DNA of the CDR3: TGTGCCAGCAGGGAGGGTAATTCACCCCTCCACTTT.

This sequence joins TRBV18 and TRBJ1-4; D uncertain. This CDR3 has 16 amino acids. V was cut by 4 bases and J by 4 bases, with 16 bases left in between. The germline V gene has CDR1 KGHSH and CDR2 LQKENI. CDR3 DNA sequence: TGTGCCAGCTCACTCTCGATCGGACGGGGTAATGAAAAACTGTTTTTT. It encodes CASSLSIGRGNEKLFF. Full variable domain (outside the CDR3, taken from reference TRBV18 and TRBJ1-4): NAGVMQNPRHLVRRRGQEARLRCSPMKGHSHVYWYRQLPEEGLKFMVYLQKENIIDESGMPKERFSAEFPKEGPSILRIQQVVRGDSAAYFCASSLSIGRGNEKLFFGSGTQLSVL.

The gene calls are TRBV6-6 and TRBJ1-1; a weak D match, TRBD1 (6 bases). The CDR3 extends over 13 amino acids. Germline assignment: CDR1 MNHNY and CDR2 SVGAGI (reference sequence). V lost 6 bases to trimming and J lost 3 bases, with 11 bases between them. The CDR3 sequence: CASSSDSDTEAFF. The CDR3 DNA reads TGTGCCAGCAGCTCGGACAGCGACACTGAAGCTTTCTTT.

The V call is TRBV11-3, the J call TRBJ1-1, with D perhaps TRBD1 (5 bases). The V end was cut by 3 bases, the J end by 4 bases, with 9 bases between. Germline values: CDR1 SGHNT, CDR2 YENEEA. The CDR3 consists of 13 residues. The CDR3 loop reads CASSLGPITEAFF. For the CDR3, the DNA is TGTGCCAGCAGCTTGGGGCCGATCACTGAAGCTTTCTTT.

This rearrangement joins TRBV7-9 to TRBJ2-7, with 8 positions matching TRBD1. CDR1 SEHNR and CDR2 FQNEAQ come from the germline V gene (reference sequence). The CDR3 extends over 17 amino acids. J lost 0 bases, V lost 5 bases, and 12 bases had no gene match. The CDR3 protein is CASSRYRGFFSSYEQYF. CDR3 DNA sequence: TGTGCCAGCAGCCGCTACAGGGGGTTCTTTAGCTCCTACGAGCAGTACTTC.

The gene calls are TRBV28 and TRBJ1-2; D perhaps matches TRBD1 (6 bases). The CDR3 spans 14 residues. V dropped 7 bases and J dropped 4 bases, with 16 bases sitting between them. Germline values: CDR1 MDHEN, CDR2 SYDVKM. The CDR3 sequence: CASIPTGTLYGYTF. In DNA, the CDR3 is TGTGCCAGCATTCCTACAGGGACTCTCTATGGCTACACCTTC.

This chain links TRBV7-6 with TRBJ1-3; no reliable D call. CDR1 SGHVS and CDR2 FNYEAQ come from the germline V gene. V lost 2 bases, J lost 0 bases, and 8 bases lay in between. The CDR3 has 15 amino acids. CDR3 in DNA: TGTGCCAGCAGCTTACGTTCAGGCTCTGGAAACACCATATATTTT. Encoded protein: CASSLRSGSGNTIYF.

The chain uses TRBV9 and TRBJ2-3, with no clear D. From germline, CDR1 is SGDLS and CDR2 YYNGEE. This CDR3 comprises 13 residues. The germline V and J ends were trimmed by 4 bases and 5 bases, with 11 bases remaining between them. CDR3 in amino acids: CASSFRYRDTQYF. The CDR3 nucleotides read TGTGCCAGCAGCTTCCGCTACCGAGATACGCAGTATTTT.

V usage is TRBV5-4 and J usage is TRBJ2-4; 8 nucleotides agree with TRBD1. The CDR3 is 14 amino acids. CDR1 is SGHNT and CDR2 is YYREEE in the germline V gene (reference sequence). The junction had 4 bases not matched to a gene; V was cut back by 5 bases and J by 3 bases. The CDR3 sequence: CASRIQGGKNIQYF. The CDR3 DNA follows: TGTGCCAGCAGGATACAGGGGGGCAAAAACATTCAGTACTTC.

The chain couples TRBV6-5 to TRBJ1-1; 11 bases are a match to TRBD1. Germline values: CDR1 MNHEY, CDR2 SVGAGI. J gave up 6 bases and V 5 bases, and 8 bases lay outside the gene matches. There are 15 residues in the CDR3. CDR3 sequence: CASSRDRGVGAEAFF. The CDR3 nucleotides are TGTGCCAGCAGTCGGGACAGGGGGGTAGGGGCTGAAGCTTTCTTT.

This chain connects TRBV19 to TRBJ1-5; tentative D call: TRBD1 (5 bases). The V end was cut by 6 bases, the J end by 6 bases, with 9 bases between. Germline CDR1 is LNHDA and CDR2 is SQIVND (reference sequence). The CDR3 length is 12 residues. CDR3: CASSRGSQPQHF. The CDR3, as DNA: TGTGCCAGTAGCCGGGGGAGTCAGCCCCAGCATTTT.